This T cell receptor (beta chain) emerged from a study of shared clonotypes between healthy human individuals. Across the study: Each donor contributed plates that comprised three CD4 naive, three CD4 memory, two CD8 naive and one CD8 memory.

Each sorted subset replicate got 200 ng genomic DNA, tens of thousands of genomes. Only in-frame clones appear in the TCRdb table, and some are missing; sequencing was by immunoSEQ multiplex PCR. Of some 2,100,000 clones listed, nearly 97% are singletons. Germline V CDR1 and CDR2: SGHRS, YFSETQ. The CDR3 length is 14 residues. V was clipped by 4 bases and J by 10 bases; unmatched bases: 3. Division of CD4+ cells produced a CD45RA+ naive subset and a CD45RA-negative memory subset. This chain connects TRBV5-1 to TRBJ1-6; 12 bases map to TRBD1. The clonotype originates from a man aged 18 to 35 in good health. Source material: naive CD4+ T cells sorted from blood. Subset reported: CD45RA+ positively selected. The CDR3 sequence: CASSGTGGESPLHF. Written as DNA, the CDR3 is TGCGCCAGCAGCGGGACAGGGGGCGAGTCACCCCTCCACTTT. Drawing the rest from reference TRBV5-1 and TRBJ1-6, the complete variable domain is KAGVTQTPRYLIKTRGQQVTLSCSPISGHRSVSWYQQTPGQGLQFLFEYFSETQRNKGNFPGRFSGRQFSNSRSEMNVSTLELGDSALYLCASSGTGGESPLHFGNGTRLTVT.